The 6 T cell receptor beta chains below all came from one sample that was sequenced in a study of monozygotic twins with inflammatory bowel disease. TCRdb re-called the 5' RACE reads; every CDR3 protein appears as one record, without DNA. The sample yields approximately 400,000 distinct CDR3 sequences, of which the top ten take up roughly 2.5%. The sequenced sample was blood. The source of these receptors is a human donor with ulcerative colitis or Crohn's disease, or a healthy co-twin of an affected twin (not recorded which).

The J gene is TRBJ2-3, the V gene TRBV10-3. The germline V gene has CDR1 ENHRY and CDR2 SYGVKD. This CDR3 region has 15 residues. CDR3 loop: CAISEIQTFTDTQYF.

The V gene is TRBV9, the J gene TRBJ2-7; TCRdb names TRBD1, which stays unverified in the absence of DNA. Looked up from germline, CDR1 is SGDLS and CDR2 is YYNGEE. The length of the CDR3 is 15 residues. CDR3 amino acids: CASSPSGAQSYEQYF.

The chain is built from TRBV19 and TRBJ1-1; TCRdb selects TRBD1, and the lack of DNA leaves this call unchecked. Germline loops: CDR1 LNHDA, CDR2 SQIVND (reference sequence). The CDR3 spans 14 residues. This CDR3 reads CASSIQGLGTEAFF.

This rearrangement joins TRBV28 to TRBJ2-4; TCRdb's assignment of TRBD2 cannot be checked, as there is no DNA. The CDR3 covers 15 residues. The germline V gene has CDR1 MDHEN and CDR2 SYDVKM. The CDR3 region is CASSLFKGLQNIQYF.

The V call is TRBV30, the J call TRBJ1-2. Germline CDR1 GTSNPN, CDR2 SVGIG (reference sequence). This CDR3 has 15 residues. The CDR3 spells CAWSVEPAVVYGYTF.

V usage is TRBV5-1 and J usage is TRBJ1-1. This CDR3 has 12 amino acids. Per the germline V gene, CDR1 is SGHRS and CDR2 is YFSETQ. CDR3 protein: CASSLDSSGAFF.